This T cell receptor (beta chain) stems from a study of T cell responses to AZD1222 COVID-19 vaccine. Study in general: Second doses that came at about 4 or about 12 weeks were put together.

Some clones are missing from TCRdb's copy, which holds only in-frame ones; the method was immunoSEQ multiplex PCR. In the table there are about 150,000 clones, around nine tenths of which are singletons. Notes on the study in general: Spike-specific TCR breadth and depth rose after two AZD1222 doses.

Germline values: CDR1 SNHLY, CDR2 FYNNEI. V gave up 5 bases and J gave up 0 bases, with 9 bases separating them. CDR3 length: 14 amino acids. Comment on this clone: Its antigen remains unidentified.

Specimen: peripheral blood, collected on day 0 of AZD1222 vaccination. The chain combines TRBV2 with TRBJ2-3; D is ambiguous. The TCR sequence derives from an adult in good health. CDR3 loop: CASSLRPSTDTQYF. DNA of the CDR3: TGTGCCAGCAGTTTACGGCCGAGCACAGATACGCAGTATTTT. The full variable domain, completed using reference TRBV2 and TRBJ2-3, is EPEVTQTPSHQVTQMGQEVILRCVPISNHLYFYWYRQILGQKVEFLVSFYNNEISEKSEIFDDQFSVERPDGSNFTLKIRSTKLEDSAMYFCASSLRPSTDTQYFGPGTRLTVL.